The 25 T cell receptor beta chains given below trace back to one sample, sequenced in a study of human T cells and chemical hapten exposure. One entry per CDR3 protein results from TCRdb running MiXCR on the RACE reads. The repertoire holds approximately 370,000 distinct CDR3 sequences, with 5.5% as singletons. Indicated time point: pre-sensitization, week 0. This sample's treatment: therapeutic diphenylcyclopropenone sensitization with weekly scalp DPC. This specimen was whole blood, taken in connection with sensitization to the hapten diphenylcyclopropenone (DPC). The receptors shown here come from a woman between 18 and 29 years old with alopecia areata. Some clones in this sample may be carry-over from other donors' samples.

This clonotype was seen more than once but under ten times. CDR3 DNA sequence: TGTGCCAGCAGCAAAGCCACGGACAGGAGCTACGAGCAGTACTTC. It translates to CASSKATDRSYEQYF. The J gene is TRBJ2-7, the V gene TRBV21-1; whether TRBD1, the table's D call, matches the DNA was not checked. TRBV21-1 is recorded as a pseudogene. The CDR3 length is 15 residues.

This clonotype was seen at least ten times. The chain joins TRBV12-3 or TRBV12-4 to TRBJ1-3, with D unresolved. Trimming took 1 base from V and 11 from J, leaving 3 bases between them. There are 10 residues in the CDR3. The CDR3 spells CASSLVSIYF. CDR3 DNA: TGTGCCAGCAGTTTAGTCTCCATATATTTT.

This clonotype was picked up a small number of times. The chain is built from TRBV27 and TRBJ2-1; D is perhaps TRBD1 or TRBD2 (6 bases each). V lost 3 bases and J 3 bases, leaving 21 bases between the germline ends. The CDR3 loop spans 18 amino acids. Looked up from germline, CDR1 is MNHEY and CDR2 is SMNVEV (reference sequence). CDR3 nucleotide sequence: TGTGCCAGCAGTTTTATCAGGACGGGGGCCCTTTACTACAATGAGCAGTTCTTC. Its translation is CASSFIRTGALYYNEQFF.

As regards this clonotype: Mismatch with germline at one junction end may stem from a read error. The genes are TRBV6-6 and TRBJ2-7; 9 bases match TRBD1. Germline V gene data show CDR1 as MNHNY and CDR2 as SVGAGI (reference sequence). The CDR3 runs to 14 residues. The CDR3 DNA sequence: TGTGCCAGCAGTATATCCGGACAGGGGAGGGAGCTGTACTTC. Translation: CASSISGQGRELYF.

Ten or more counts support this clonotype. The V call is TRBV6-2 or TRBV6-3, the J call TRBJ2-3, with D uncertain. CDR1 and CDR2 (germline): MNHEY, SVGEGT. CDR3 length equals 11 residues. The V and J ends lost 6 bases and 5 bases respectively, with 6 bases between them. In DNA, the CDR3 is TGTGCCAGCAGCCGCCGAGATACGCAGTATTTT. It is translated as CASSRRDTQYF.

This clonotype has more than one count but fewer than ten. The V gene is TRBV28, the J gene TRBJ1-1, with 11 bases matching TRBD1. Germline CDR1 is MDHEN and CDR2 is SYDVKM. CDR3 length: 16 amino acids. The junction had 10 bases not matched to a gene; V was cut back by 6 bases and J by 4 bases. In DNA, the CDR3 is TGTGCCAGCAGATTAATGGGACAGGGGGTCCTCACTGAAGCTTTCTTT. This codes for CASRLMGQGVLTEAFF. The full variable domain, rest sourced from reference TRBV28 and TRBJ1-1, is DVKVTQSSRYLVKRTGEKVFLECVQDMDHENMFWYRQDPGLGLRLIYFSYDVKMKEKGDIPEGYSVSREKKERFSLILESASTNQTSMYLCASRLMGQGVLTEAFFGQGTRLTVV.

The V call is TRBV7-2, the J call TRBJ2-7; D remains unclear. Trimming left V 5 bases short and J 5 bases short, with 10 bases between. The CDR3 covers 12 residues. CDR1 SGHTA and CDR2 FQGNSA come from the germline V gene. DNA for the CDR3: TGTGCCAGCAGCATAACCTACAACGAGCAGTACTTC. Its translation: CASSITYNEQYF.

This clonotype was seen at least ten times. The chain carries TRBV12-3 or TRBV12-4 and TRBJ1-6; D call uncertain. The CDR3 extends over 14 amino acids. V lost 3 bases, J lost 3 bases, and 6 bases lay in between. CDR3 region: CASSLKYYNSPLHF. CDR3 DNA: TGTGCCAGCAGTTTGAAATACTATAATTCACCCCTCCACTTT.

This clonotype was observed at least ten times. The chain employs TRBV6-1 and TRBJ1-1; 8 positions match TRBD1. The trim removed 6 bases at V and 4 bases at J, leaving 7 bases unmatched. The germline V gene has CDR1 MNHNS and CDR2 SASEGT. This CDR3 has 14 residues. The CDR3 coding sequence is TGTGCCAGCAGGGACAGGGCGAGGGGCACTGAAGCTTTCTTT. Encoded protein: CASRDRARGTEAFF.

The CDR3: CAISESSGVENTDTQYF. The CDR3 DNA follows: TGTGCCATCAGTGAGTCATCAGGGGTCGAAAACACAGATACGCAGTATTTT. The chain combines TRBV10-3 with TRBJ2-3; possible D gene TRBD1, 6 bases. CDR1 is ENHRY, CDR2 SYGVKD, per germline. The ends were cut back, 0 bases at V and 2 bases at J, with 15 bases in the middle. The CDR3 length is 17 residues.

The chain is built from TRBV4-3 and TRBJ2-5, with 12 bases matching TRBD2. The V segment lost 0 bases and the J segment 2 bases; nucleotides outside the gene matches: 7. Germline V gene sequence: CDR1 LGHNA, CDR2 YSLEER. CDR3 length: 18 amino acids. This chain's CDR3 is CASSQDLFLAGGQETQYF. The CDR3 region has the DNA TGCGCCAGCAGCCAAGATCTCTTTCTAGCGGGGGGGCAAGAGACCCAGTACTTC.

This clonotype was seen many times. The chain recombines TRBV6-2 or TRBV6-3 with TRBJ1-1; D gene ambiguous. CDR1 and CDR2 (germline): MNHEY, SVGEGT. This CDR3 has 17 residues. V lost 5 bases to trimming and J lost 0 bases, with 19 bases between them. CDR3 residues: CASSPWTAANMNTEAFF. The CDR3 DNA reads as TGTGCCAGCAGTCCTTGGACGGCTGCTAACATGAACACTGAAGCTTTCTTT.

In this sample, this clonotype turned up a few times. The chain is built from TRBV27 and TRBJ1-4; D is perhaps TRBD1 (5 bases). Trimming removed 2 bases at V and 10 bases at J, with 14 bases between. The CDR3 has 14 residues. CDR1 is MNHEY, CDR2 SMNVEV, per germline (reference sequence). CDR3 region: CASSLGAGTGKLFF. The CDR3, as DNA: TGTGCCAGCAGTTTAGGGGCCGGTACGGGAAAACTGTTTTTT.

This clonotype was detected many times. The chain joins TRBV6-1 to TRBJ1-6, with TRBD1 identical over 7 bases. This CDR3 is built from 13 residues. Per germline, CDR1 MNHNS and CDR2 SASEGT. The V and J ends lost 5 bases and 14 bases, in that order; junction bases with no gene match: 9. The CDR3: CASSTRQGLALHF. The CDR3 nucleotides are TGTGCCAGCAGTACTCGACAGGGATTGGCCCTCCACTTT.

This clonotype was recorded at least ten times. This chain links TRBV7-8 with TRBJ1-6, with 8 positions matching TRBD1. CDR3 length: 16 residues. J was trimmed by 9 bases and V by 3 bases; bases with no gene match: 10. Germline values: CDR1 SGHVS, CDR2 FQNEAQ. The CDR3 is CASSLATGVNSSPLHF. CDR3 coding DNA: TGTGCCAGCAGCTTGGCGACAGGGGTGAATAGTTCACCCCTCCACTTT.

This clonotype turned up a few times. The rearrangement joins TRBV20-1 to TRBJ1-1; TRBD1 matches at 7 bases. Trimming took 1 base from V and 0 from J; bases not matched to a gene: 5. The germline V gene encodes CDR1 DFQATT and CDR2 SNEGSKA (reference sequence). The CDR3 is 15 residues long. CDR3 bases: TGCAGTGCTAGAGCTTCCGGGACAGTGAACACTGAAGCTTTCTTT. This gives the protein CSARASGTVNTEAFF.

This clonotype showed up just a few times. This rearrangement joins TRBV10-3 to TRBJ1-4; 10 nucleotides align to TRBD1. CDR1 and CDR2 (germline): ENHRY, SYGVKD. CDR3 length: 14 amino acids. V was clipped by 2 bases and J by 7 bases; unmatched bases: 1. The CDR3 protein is CAISEDRGREKLFF. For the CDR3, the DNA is TGTGCCATCAGTGAGGACAGGGGGCGTGAAAAACTGTTTTTT.

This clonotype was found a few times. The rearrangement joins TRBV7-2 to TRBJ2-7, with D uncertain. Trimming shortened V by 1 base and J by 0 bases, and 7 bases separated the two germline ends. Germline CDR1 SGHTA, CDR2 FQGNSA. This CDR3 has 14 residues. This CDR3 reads CASSLGRTSYEQYF. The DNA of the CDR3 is TGTGCCAGCAGCTTAGGACGGACCTCCTACGAGCAGTACTTC. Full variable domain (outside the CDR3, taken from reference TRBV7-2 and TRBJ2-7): GAGVSQSPSNKVTEKGKDVELRCDPISGHTALYWYRQSLGQGLEFLIYFQGNSAPDKSGLPSDRFSAERTGGSVSTLTIQRTQQEDSAVYLCASSLGRTSYEQYFGPGTRLTVT.

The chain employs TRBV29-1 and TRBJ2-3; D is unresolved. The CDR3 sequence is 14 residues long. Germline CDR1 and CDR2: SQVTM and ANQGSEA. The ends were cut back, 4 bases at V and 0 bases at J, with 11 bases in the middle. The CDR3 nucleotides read TGCAGCGTTGTTAGAGCGAGGAGCACAGATACGCAGTATTTT. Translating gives CSVVRARSTDTQYF.

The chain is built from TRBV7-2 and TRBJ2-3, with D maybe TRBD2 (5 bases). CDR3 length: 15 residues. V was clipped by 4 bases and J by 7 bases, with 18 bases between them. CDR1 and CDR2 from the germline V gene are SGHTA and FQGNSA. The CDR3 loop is CASSSEEAIWNTQYF. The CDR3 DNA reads TGTGCCAGCAGCTCCGAGGAGGCTATATGGAATACGCAGTATTTT. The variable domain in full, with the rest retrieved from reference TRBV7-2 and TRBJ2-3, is GAGVSQSPSNKVTEKGKDVELRCDPISGHTALYWYRQSLGQGLEFLIYFQGNSAPDKSGLPSDRFSAERTGGSVSTLTIQRTQQEDSAVYLCASSSEEAIWNTQYFGPGTRLTVL.

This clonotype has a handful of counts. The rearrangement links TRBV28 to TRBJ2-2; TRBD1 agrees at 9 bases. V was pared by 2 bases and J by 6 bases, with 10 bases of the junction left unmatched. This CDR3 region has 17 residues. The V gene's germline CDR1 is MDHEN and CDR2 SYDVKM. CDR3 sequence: CASSLPPTGGEAGELFF. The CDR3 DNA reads TGTGCCAGCAGTTTACCCCCGACAGGGGGAGAGGCCGGGGAGCTGTTTTTT.

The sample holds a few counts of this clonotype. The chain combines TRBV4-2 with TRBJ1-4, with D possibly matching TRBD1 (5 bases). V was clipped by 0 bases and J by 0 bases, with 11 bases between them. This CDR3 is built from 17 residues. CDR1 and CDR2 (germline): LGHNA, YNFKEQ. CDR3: CASSQDQGSPTNEKLFF. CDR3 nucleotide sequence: TGTGCCAGCAGCCAAGATCAGGGCAGCCCAACTAATGAAAAACTGTTTTTT.

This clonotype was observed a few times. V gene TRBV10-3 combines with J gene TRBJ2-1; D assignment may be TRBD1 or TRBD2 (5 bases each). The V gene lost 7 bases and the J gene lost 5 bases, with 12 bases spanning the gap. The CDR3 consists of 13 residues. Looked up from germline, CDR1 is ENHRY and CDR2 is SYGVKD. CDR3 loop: CAINDGADNEQFF. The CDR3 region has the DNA TGTGCCATCAACGACGGGGCCGACAATGAGCAGTTCTTC.

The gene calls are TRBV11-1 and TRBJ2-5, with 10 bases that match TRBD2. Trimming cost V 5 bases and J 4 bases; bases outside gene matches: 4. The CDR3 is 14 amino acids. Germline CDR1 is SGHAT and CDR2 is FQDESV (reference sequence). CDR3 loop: CASSPWTSGETQYF. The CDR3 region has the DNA TGTGCCAGCAGCCCCTGGACTAGCGGAGAGACCCAGTACTTC. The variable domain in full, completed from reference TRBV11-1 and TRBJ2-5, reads EAEVAQSPRYKITEKSQAVAFWCDPISGHATLYWYRQILGQGPELLVQFQDESVVDDSQLPKDRFSAERLKGVDSTLKIQPAELGDSAMYLCASSPWTSGETQYFGPGTRLLVL.

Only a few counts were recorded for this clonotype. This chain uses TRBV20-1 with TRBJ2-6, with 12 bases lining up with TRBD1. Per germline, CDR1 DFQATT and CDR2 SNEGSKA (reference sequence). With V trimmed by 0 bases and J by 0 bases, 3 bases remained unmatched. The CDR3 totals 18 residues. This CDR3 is CSAREPGQGASGANVLTF. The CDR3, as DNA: TGCAGTGCTAGAGAGCCGGGACAGGGGGCCTCTGGGGCCAACGTCCTGACTTTC.